These 9 T cell receptor beta chains were sequenced from one sample in a study of T cell repertoires in cytomegalovirus infection. Their antigens are not known. TCRdb reanalysed the reads using MiXCR and keeps one entry per CDR3 protein. The sample has nearly 700,000 distinct CDR3 sequences; around 35% are singletons. The sequencing used cultured PBMCs, collected from culture after CMV antigen stimulation. The receptors stem from a human donor in good health (CMV status not recorded). Some clones in this sample may be carry-over from other donors' samples.

This clonotype was detected only a few times. V and J are TRBV7-6 and TRBJ2-1; no clear D. The germline V gene encodes CDR1 SGHVS and CDR2 FNYEAQ. The CDR3 runs 15 residues. V dropped 1 base and J dropped 0 bases, with 7 bases sitting between them. The CDR3 sequence: CASSLGRNSYNEQFF. Written as DNA, the CDR3 is TGTGCCAGCAGCTTAGGTAGGAACTCCTACAATGAGCAGTTCTTC. The whole variable domain, filled in from reference TRBV7-6 and TRBJ2-1, reads GAGVSQSPRYKVTKRGQDVALRCDPISGHVSLYWYRQALGQGPEFLTYFNYEAQQDKSGLPNDRFSAERPEGSISTLTIQRTEQRDSAMYRCASSLGRNSYNEQFFGPGTRLTVL.

The chain combines TRBV2 with TRBJ2-7; perhaps TRBD1 as D (5 bases). Germline V gene sequence: CDR1 SNHLY, CDR2 FYNNEI. V gave up 6 bases and J gave up 1 base, with 7 bases separating them. CDR3 size: 12 residues. CDR3: CASRRQSYEQYF. CDR3 in DNA: TGTGCCAGCAGGAGACAGTCCTACGAGCAGTACTTC.

The rearrangement joins TRBV2 to TRBJ1-2; 8 positions agree with TRBD1. The CDR3 is 14 residues long. J was trimmed by 8 bases and V by 3 bases; bases with no gene match: 8. From germline, CDR1 is SNHLY and CDR2 FYNNEI. CDR3 sequence reads: CASSEGGQGRGYTF. In DNA form, the CDR3 reads TGTGCCAGCAGTGAGGGAGGACAGGGCAGGGGCTACACCTTC.

Here the CDR3 reads CASTDSSPKVDEAFF. In nucleotides, the CDR3 is TGTGCCAGTACCGACAGTAGCCCTAAGGTCGATGAAGCTTTCTTT. This chain connects TRBV19 to TRBJ1-1; tentative D call: TRBD1 (5 bases). V was shortened by 7 bases and J by 7 bases, with 22 bases between the two germline ends. The CDR3 is 15 amino acids. Germline-derived CDR1 and CDR2 are LNHDA and SQIVND (reference sequence). The full variable domain, in which reference TRBV19 and TRBJ1-1 provide the parts outside the CDR3, is DGGITQSPKYLFRKEGQNVTLSCEQNLNHDAMYWYRQDPGQGLRLIYYSQIVNDFQKGDIAEGYSVSREKKESFPLTVTSAQKNPTAFYLCASTDSSPKVDEAFFGQGTRLTVV.

The chain links TRBV15 to TRBJ2-5; D call uncertain. The length of the CDR3 is 13 residues. CDR1 and CDR2 from the germline V gene are LNHNV and YYDKDF (reference sequence). Trimming cost V 0 bases and J 5 bases, with 7 bases left between them. The CDR3 coding sequence is TGTGCCACCAGCAGAGAAGCGTGGGAGACCCAGTACTTC. It encodes CATSREAWETQYF.

This clonotype was detected ten times or more. V usage is TRBV7-2 and J usage is TRBJ2-3; perhaps TRBD1 as D (6 bases). Trimming took off 1 base at V and 1 base at J, with 12 bases between the two ends. Germline V gene sequence: CDR1 SGHTA, CDR2 FQGNSA. The length of the CDR3 is 16 residues. The CDR3 DNA reads TGTGCCAGCAGCTTAGTGGGGGCTGGGGGCACAGATACGCAGTATTTT. It specifies CASSLVGAGGTDTQYF.

The chain links TRBV7-3 to TRBJ1-2, with D possibly matching TRBD1 (5 bases). Trimming cost V 2 bases and J 6 bases, with 13 bases left between them. The CDR3 length is 14 residues. Germline V CDR1 and CDR2: SGHTA, FQGTGA. For the CDR3, the DNA is TGTGCCAGCAGCTTATCAGAGGGGAGTAATGGCTACACCTTC. Protein sequence: CASSLSEGSNGYTF.

Turning to this clonotype: One end of the junction varies from germline; a read error may be responsible. The CDR3 coding sequence is TGTGCCAGCAGCTTGAGGCGAAGTGACGAGCAGTACTTC. Its protein is CASSLRRSDEQYF. The chain joins TRBV5-3 to TRBJ2-7; no reliable D call. TRBV5-3 is an open reading frame, and its role is uncertain. CDR3 length: 13 residues.

This rearrangement joins TRBV10-3 to TRBJ1-3; D gene uncertain. The CDR3 has 16 residues. With 6 bases removed from V and 5 bases from J, the gap between germline ends came to 20 bases. Germline V gene data show CDR1 as ENHRY and CDR2 as SYGVKD. This chain's CDR3 is CAISGEGGNLRNTIYF. The CDR3 DNA reads as TGTGCCATCAGCGGTGAAGGAGGGAACCTAAGAAACACCATATATTTT.